These T cell receptor beta chains were read from a single sample in a study of CD8 T cells in Susac syndrome. TCRdb processed the immunoSEQ multiplex PCR reads anew with MiXCR; each CDR3 protein has one entry. The sample has about 150,000 distinct CDR3 sequences; roughly 95% are singletons. The sample was CD4+ T cells from PBMCs. The receptors were sampled from a human donor with Susac syndrome. Both conserved end residues are part of each CDR3. The order of the fields is V gene, D gene, clone size, J gene, CDR3 length, CDR3 protein, CDR3 DNA. D genes are given only for firm matches. Size is stated for part of the rows, as once, few or many counts, or as a class when the clone is expanded.

>TRBV7-9|-|-|TRBJ2-1|11
CASRGVNEQFF
TGTGCCAGCCGAGGGGTTAATGAGCAGTTCTTC
>TRBV7-9|-|-|TRBJ1-4|15
CASSLWLRVDEKLFF
TGTGCCAGCAGCTTATGGTTGAGGGTCGATGAAAAACTGTTTTTT
>TRBV7-9|-|-|TRBJ2-3|15
CASRPGTGITDTQYF
TGTGCCAGCAGGCCCGGGACTGGGATAACAGATACGCAGTATTTT
>TRBV29-1|-|-|TRBJ2-7|12
CSAPGSTGEQYF
TGCAGCGCACCAGGGTCGACGGGCGAGCAGTACTTC
>TRBV4-3|-|-|TRBJ2-3|15
CASSQDRTPSDTQYF
TGCGCCAGCAGCCAAGATCGGACACCTTCCGATACGCAGTATTTT
>TRBV7-3|-|-|TRBJ1-1|14
CASSWGRGNTEAFF
TGTGCCAGCAGCTGGGGACGGGGGAACACTGAAGCTTTCTTT
>TRBV3-1|-|once|TRBJ2-1|15
CASSHGPRGWHEQFF
TGTGCCAGCAGCCATGGCCCGCGGGGCTGGCATGAGCAGTTCTTC
>TRBV20-1|-|once|TRBJ2-5|13
CSARGSGTETQYF
TGCAGTGCCCGAGGGAGTGGGACAGAGACCCAGTACTTC
>TRBV6-6|-|-|TRBJ1-5|13
CASRIGGHQPQHF
TGTGCCAGCAGAATAGGAGGGCATCAGCCCCAGCATTTT
>TRBV7-2|-|-|TRBJ2-5|14
CASSSGSQGRTQYF
TGTGCCAGCAGCTCTGGCAGCCAAGGCAGGACCCAGTACTTC
>TRBV25-1|-|-|TRBJ1-5|16
CASSEMILGARQPQHF
TGTGCCAGCAGTGAAATGATCCTAGGGGCAAGGCAGCCCCAGCATTTT